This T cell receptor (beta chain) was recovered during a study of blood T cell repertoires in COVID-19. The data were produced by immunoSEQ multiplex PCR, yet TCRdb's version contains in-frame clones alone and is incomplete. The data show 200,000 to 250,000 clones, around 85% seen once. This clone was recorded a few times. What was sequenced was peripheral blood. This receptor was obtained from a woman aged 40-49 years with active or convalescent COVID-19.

The CDR3 DNA reads as TGTGCCAGCAGGACAGGGGGCGCCGGGGCCAACGTCCTGACTTTC. Protein: CASRTGGAGANVLTF. The chain joins TRBV6-5 to TRBJ2-6; 10 positions agree with TRBD1. Germline CDR1 reads MNHEY; CDR2 reads SVGAGI. CDR3 size: 15 residues. V dropped 6 bases and J dropped 4; count of bases not matched to a gene: 3.